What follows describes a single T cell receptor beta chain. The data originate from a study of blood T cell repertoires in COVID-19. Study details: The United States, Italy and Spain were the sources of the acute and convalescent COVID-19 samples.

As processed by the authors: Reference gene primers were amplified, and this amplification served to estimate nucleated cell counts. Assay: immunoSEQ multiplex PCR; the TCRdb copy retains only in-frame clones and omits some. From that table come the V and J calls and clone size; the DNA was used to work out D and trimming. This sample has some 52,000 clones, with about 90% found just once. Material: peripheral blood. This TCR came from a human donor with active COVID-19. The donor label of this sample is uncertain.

CDR3 amino acids: CASSPEYDTQYF. Here the CDR3 DNA reads TGTGCCAGCAGCCCAGAATATGATACGCAGTATTTT. This chain links TRBV4-2 with TRBJ2-3; no definite D call. CDR3 size: 12 residues. V was clipped by 4 bases and J by 6 bases, with 8 bases between them. Germline V gene data show CDR1 as LGHNA and CDR2 as YNFKEQ.